Below are 32 T cell receptor beta chains sequenced from a single sample in a study of cytomegalovirus exposure and HLA in healthy donors. The PCR used 60 Vbeta and 13 Jbeta primers. Assay: immunoSEQ multiplex PCR; the TCRdb copy retains only in-frame clones and omits some. The data contain 150,000 to 200,000 clones, about 80% of them seen just once; the ten biggest clones take up approximately 2%. Sequenced sample: PBMCs. All receptors derive from a female donor in good health and CMV-seronegative.

The chain links TRBV30 to TRBJ1-2; D is ambiguous. This CDR3 has 14 residues. CDR1 is GTSNPN and CDR2 is SVGIG in the germline V gene (reference sequence). Trimming removed 2 bases from V and 6 bases from J, with 16 bases in between. The CDR3 DNA reads as TGTGCCTGGAGTCCCCTCGGGGAGCGGCATGGCTACACCTTC. Amino acid sequence: CAWSPLGERHGYTF.

DNA for the CDR3: TGCGCCAGCAGCTGGGACAGGGGCGGTATGAACACTGAAGCTTTCTTT. Residues: CASSWDRGGMNTEAFF. The V and J genes are TRBV5-1 and TRBJ1-1, with 10 bases that match TRBD1. Trimming cost V 3 bases and J 0 bases; bases outside gene matches: 5. Germline values: CDR1 SGHRS, CDR2 YFSETQ. The CDR3 has 16 amino acids.

This clone was recorded a few times. The chain recombines TRBV19 with TRBJ1-2; 8 nucleotides align to TRBD1. This CDR3 spans 13 amino acids. Per the germline V gene, CDR1 is LNHDA and CDR2 is SQIVND (reference sequence). The ends lost 9 bases at V and 0 bases at J; junction bases unmatched: 3. The DNA for the CDR3 is TGTGCCAGCTGGGACAGGACTAACTATGGCTACACCTTC. It translates to CASWDRTNYGYTF. Full variable domain (rest looked up from reference TRBV19 and TRBJ1-2): DGGITQSPKYLFRKEGQNVTLSCEQNLNHDAMYWYRQDPGQGLRLIYYSQIVNDFQKGDIAEGYSVSREKKESFPLTVTSAQKNPTAFYLCASWDRTNYGYTFGSGTRLTVV.

CDR3 amino acids: CASSLGLAGGHEQYF. The CDR3 DNA sequence: TGCGCCAGCAGCTTGGGACTAGCGGGAGGCCACGAGCAGTACTTC. The chain links TRBV5-1 to TRBJ2-7, with 13 bases that match TRBD2. The CDR3 contains 15 residues. V was clipped by 0 bases and J by 5 bases; unmatched bases: 2. The germline CDR1 and CDR2 sequences are SGHRS and YFSETQ. The full variable domain, completed using reference TRBV5-1 and TRBJ2-7, is KAGVTQTPRYLIKTRGQQVTLSCSPISGHRSVSWYQQTPGQGLQFLFEYFSETQRNKGNFPGRFSGRQFSNSRSEMNVSTLELGDSALYLCASSLGLAGGHEQYFGPGTRLTVT.

The CDR3 nucleotides read TGTGCCAGTACCCCAACTAGCGGGGGGGGTCCAGATACGCAGTATTTT. As protein: CASTPTSGGGPDTQYF. V and J are TRBV19 and TRBJ2-3; 13 nucleotides agree with TRBD2. Trimming removed 7 bases from V and 4 bases from J; junction bases left unmatched: 8. Germline V CDR1 and CDR2: LNHDA, SQIVND (reference sequence). The CDR3 runs 16 residues. Together with reference TRBV19 and TRBJ2-3, the CDR3 gives the full variable domain: DGGITQSPKYLFRKEGQNVTLSCEQNLNHDAMYWYRQDPGQGLRLIYYSQIVNDFQKGDIAEGYSVSREKKESFPLTVTSAQKNPTAFYLCASTPTSGGGPDTQYFGPGTRLTVL.

This sequence joins TRBV19 and TRBJ1-2; TRBD1 agrees at 9 bases. Germline V gene data show CDR1 as LNHDA and CDR2 as SQIVND (reference sequence). J gave up 4 bases and V 4 bases, and 7 bases lay outside the gene matches. The CDR3 is 15 residues long. The CDR3 nucleotides read TGTGCCAGTAGTAGGACAGGGGCCGTGATCTATGGCTACACCTTC. This gives the protein CASSRTGAVIYGYTF.

This chain joins TRBV7-9 and TRBJ1-4, with D possibly TRBD1 on 6 matching bases. This CDR3 has 17 amino acids. Trimming removed 5 bases from V and 9 bases from J, with 25 bases in between. CDR1 and CDR2 from the germline V gene are SEHNR and FQNEAQ (reference sequence). DNA for the CDR3: TGTGCCAGCAGCCGGAGCGGGGGCAGGGGTCTAATGAAAAAACTGTTTTTT. Its protein is CASSRSGGRGLMKKLFF. The full variable domain, its missing parts supplied by reference TRBV7-9 and TRBJ1-4, is DTGVSQNPRHKITKRGQNVTFRCDPISEHNRLYWYRQTLGQGPEFLTYFQNEAQLEKSRLLSDRFSAERPKGSFSTLEIQRTEQGDSAMYLCASSRSGGRGLMKKLFFGSGTQLSVL.

This chain uses TRBV28 with TRBJ1-4; D possibly corresponds to TRBD1 (6 bases). This CDR3 is 13 amino acids long. Between the trimmed V and J ends, which lost 8 bases and 4 bases, there was a span of 11 bases. Germline V gives CDR1 MDHEN, CDR2 SYDVKM. The CDR3: CASQDSLNEKLFF. The CDR3, as DNA: TGTGCCAGCCAGGACAGCCTTAATGAAAAACTGTTTTTT.

The chain combines TRBV7-2 with TRBJ2-7; D call uncertain. CDR1 SGHTA and CDR2 FQGNSA come from the germline V gene. The CDR3 has 12 residues. V was pared by 5 bases and J by 6 bases, with 11 bases between. This CDR3 is CASSPTSFEQYF. The CDR3 DNA reads as TGTGCCAGCAGCCCCACTTCGTTCGAGCAGTACTTC.

This clone has just a few counts. The chain uses TRBV5-1 and TRBJ2-2; 10 bases are a match to TRBD2. Unmatched junction bases numbered 9, after V lost 4 bases and J lost 6 bases. The CDR3 spans 16 residues. The germline CDR1 and CDR2 sequences are SGHRS and YFSETQ. The CDR3 DNA sequence: TGCGCCAGCAGCGAAGGGACTAGCGTTCTGTCCGGGGAGCTGTTTTTT. It specifies CASSEGTSVLSGELFF.

The chain is built from TRBV10-3 and TRBJ2-3, with D maybe TRBD2 (6 bases). Germline CDR1 ENHRY, CDR2 SYGVKD. The ends were cut back, 3 bases at V and 4 bases at J, with 20 bases in the middle. CDR3 length: 17 amino acids. The CDR3 loop reads CAISDTSGRPLSDTQYF. For the CDR3, the DNA is TGTGCCATCAGTGACACGAGCGGGCGCCCCTTGTCAGATACGCAGTATTTT.

This chain uses TRBV10-3 with TRBJ1-1; D may be TRBD1 (6 bases). The length of the CDR3 is 14 residues. Germline lookup yields CDR1 ENHRY and CDR2 SYGVKD. Deletions cut 6 bases from V and 3 bases from J, with 14 bases between. The chain's CDR3 is CAIRNRDLDTEAFF. The CDR3 region has the DNA TGTGCCATCAGAAACAGGGATTTGGACACTGAAGCTTTCTTT.

V usage is TRBV30 and J usage is TRBJ1-2; maybe TRBD1 (5 bases). V was cut by 5 bases and J by 8 bases, with 12 bases left in between. Per germline, CDR1 GTSNPN and CDR2 SVGIG (reference sequence). The CDR3 is 11 amino acids. CDR3 amino acids: CAWARAGGYTF. CDR3 bases: TGTGCCTGGGCCAGGGCAGGGGGCTACACCTTC.

V and J are TRBV30 and TRBJ1-6; 8 bases fit TRBD1. The V and J ends lost 5 bases and 11 bases, in that order; junction bases with no gene match: 8. The CDR3 has 13 amino acids. The germline CDR1 and CDR2 sequences are GTSNPN and SVGIG (reference sequence). The CDR3: CAWAPGGWTPLHF. CDR3 in DNA: TGTGCCTGGGCCCCAGGGGGCTGGACACCCCTCCACTTT.

This chain connects TRBV30 to TRBJ2-5; D is unresolved. The J call may be wrong; the DNA end is better matched by TRBJ2-7. From germline, CDR1 is GTSNPN and CDR2 SVGIG (reference sequence). The CDR3 has 12 residues. The CDR3 loop is CAWSPTSYEQYF. The CDR3 bases are TGTGCCTGGAGTCCCACCTCATACGAGCAGTACTTC.

This clone was seen only once. The chain joins TRBV19 to TRBJ2-3; D perhaps matches TRBD1 (5 bases). There are 16 residues in the CDR3. Between the trimmed V and J ends, which lost 11 bases and 4 bases, there was a span of 25 bases. Germline lookup yields CDR1 LNHDA and CDR2 SQIVND (reference sequence). The CDR3 nucleotides are TGTGCCCTCGTAGGGGCCTGGCTCCCCCGAGCAGATACGCAGTATTTT. Amino acids: CALVGAWLPRADTQYF.

The rearrangement joins TRBV25-1 to TRBJ1-1; no firm D call. Trimming removed 4 bases from V and 4 bases from J, with 16 bases in between. CDR3 length equals 15 residues. In germline, CDR1 is MGHDK, CDR2 SYGVNS. The CDR3 sequence: CASSVTEGRITEAFF. In nucleotides, the CDR3 is TGTGCCAGCAGTGTTACAGAGGGCCGAATCACTGAAGCTTTCTTT.

This clone showed up just a few times. This sequence joins TRBV5-6 and TRBJ2-2, with 8 bases that match TRBD2. Losses at the gene ends were 4 bases for V and 0 bases for J; bases not matched to a gene: 5. The V gene's germline CDR1 is SGHDT and CDR2 YYEEEE. The CDR3 extends over 16 amino acids. CDR3 in amino acids: CASSLPGGSNTGELFF. CDR3 DNA: TGTGCCAGCAGCCTCCCGGGGGGGTCGAACACCGGGGAGCTGTTTTTT. Filled out from reference TRBV5-6 and TRBJ2-2, the complete variable domain reads DAGVTQSPTHLIKTRGQQVTLRCSPKSGHDTVSWYQQALGQGPQFIFQYYEEEERQRGNFPDRFSGHQFPNYSSELNVNALLLGDSALYLCASSLPGGSNTGELFFGEGSRLTVL.

This clone was seen only a few times. The rearrangement uses TRBV13 and TRBJ2-3; 8 bases are shared with TRBD2. Germline V lookup: CDR1 PRHDT, CDR2 FYEKMQ (reference sequence). This CDR3 contains 17 residues. J was trimmed by 3 bases and V by 5 bases; bases with no gene match: 13. The CDR3 reads CASSIYMGVAGTDTQYF. In nucleotides, the CDR3 is TGTGCCAGCAGCATATATATGGGGGTAGCGGGAACAGATACGCAGTATTTT.

This chain connects TRBV5-1 to TRBJ1-1, with TRBD1 as a possible D gene (6 bases). Germline CDR1 reads SGHRS; CDR2 reads YFSETQ. The CDR3 is 14 amino acids. Trimming took 0 bases from V and 5 from J, leaving 11 bases between them. Here the CDR3 reads CASSLEAGVTEAFF. The DNA for the CDR3 is TGCGCCAGCAGCTTGGAGGCAGGGGTTACTGAAGCTTTCTTT. The variable domain in full, with the rest retrieved from reference TRBV5-1 and TRBJ1-1, is KAGVTQTPRYLIKTRGQQVTLSCSPISGHRSVSWYQQTPGQGLQFLFEYFSETQRNKGNFPGRFSGRQFSNSRSEMNVSTLELGDSALYLCASSLEAGVTEAFFGQGTRLTVV.

This clone was seen once. The chain is built from TRBV5-1 and TRBJ2-5; 10 nucleotides match TRBD2. Germline V lookup: CDR1 SGHRS, CDR2 YFSETQ. The CDR3 is 21 amino acids. The V segment lost 0 bases and the J segment 2 bases; nucleotides outside the gene matches: 19. CDR3 protein: CASSLEPLSSGGLRSQETQYF. The CDR3 nucleotides read TGCGCCAGCAGCTTGGAACCCCTTTCTAGCGGGGGTTTACGGAGTCAAGAGACCCAGTACTTC.

The chain is built from TRBV7-8 and TRBJ1-6; D unresolved. Per germline, CDR1 SGHVS and CDR2 FQNEAQ. CDR3 length: 14 residues. V was trimmed by 3 bases and J by 0 bases, leaving 3 bases between them. This chain's CDR3 is CASSLSSYNSPLHF. CDR3 DNA: TGTGCCAGCAGCTTGAGCTCCTATAATTCACCCCTCCACTTT.

V and J are TRBV30 and TRBJ2-1, with a tentative D call TRBD2 (6 bases). The germline V gene encodes CDR1 GTSNPN and CDR2 SVGIG (reference sequence). V shed 0 bases and J shed 5 bases, with 14 bases lying between them. The CDR3 length is 15 residues. The CDR3 DNA reads as TGTGCCTGGAGTGTACTTTCTAGCGCCAACAATGAGCAGTTCTTC. Its protein is CAWSVLSSANNEQFF.

There are a few counts of this clone. The chain employs TRBV2 and TRBJ1-6; tentatively, D is TRBD1 (5 bases). This CDR3 comprises 14 residues. V lost 5 bases, J lost 7 bases, and 12 bases lay in between. Per the germline V gene, CDR1 is SNHLY and CDR2 is FYNNEI. The CDR3 is CASSFRVPNSPLHF. CDR3 sequence (DNA): TGTGCCAGCAGTTTCAGGGTCCCCAATTCACCCCTCCACTTT.

The CDR3 region is CAWTPGGAGDEKLFF. CDR3 sequence (DNA): TGTGCCTGGACTCCGGGGGGGGCAGGGGATGAAAAACTGTTTTTT. The V and J genes are TRBV30 and TRBJ1-4; possible D gene TRBD1, 6 bases. Germline CDR1 reads GTSNPN; CDR2 reads SVGIG (reference sequence). The CDR3 runs to 15 residues. V gave up 4 bases and J gave up 6 bases, with 18 bases separating them.

This clone was recorded a few times. The chain has TRBV2 and TRBJ2-2, with a weak D call TRBD2 (6 bases). From germline, CDR1 is SNHLY and CDR2 FYNNEI. The CDR3 is 14 amino acids. V was shortened by 4 bases and J by 6 bases, with 12 bases between the two germline ends. The CDR3 sequence: CASSGRGKSGELFF. CDR3 nucleotides: TGTGCCAGCAGTGGTCGGGGGAAGTCCGGGGAGCTGTTTTTT. Complete variable domain (other parts from reference TRBV2 and TRBJ2-2): EPEVTQTPSHQVTQMGQEVILRCVPISNHLYFYWYRQILGQKVEFLVSFYNNEISEKSEIFDDQFSVERPDGSNFTLKIRSTKLEDSAMYFCASSGRGKSGELFFGEGSRLTVL.

The rearrangement joins TRBV19 to TRBJ2-1; no clear D. The CDR3 totals 16 residues. V lost 2 bases and J lost 0, with 11 bases in between. The germline V gene has CDR1 LNHDA and CDR2 SQIVND (reference sequence). DNA of the CDR3: TGTGCCAGTAGTATAACCCCGCTCGGCTCCTACAATGAGCAGTTCTTC. This sequence encodes CASSITPLGSYNEQFF.

The chain recombines TRBV6-1 with TRBJ2-5; 8 bases line up with TRBD1. The closer fit of TRBJ2-7 to the DNA end suggests the J call may be wrong. Germline CDR1 reads MNHNS; CDR2 reads SASEGT. This CDR3 is 15 amino acids long. CDR3 nucleotides: TGTGCCAGCAGTCTCGGGACAGGAAGCTCCTACGAGCAGTACTTC. It yields the protein CASSLGTGSSYEQYF.

The chain couples TRBV5-4 to TRBJ2-7, with 7 bases matching TRBD2. Germline V lookup: CDR1 SGHNT, CDR2 YYREEE (reference sequence). The junction had 9 bases not matched to a gene; V was cut back by 3 bases and J by 3 bases. CDR3 length: 15 amino acids. The CDR3 nucleotides read TGTGCCAGCAGCTCTCAGGTTGGACTAGACTACGAGCAGTACTTC. Translation: CASSSQVGLDYEQYF.

The chain joins TRBV5-1 to TRBJ2-5; TRBD2 matches 9 bases. CDR1 is SGHRS and CDR2 is YFSETQ in the germline V gene. The CDR3 sequence is 14 residues long. Trimming removed 0 bases from V and 5 bases from J; junction bases left unmatched: 2. In DNA, the CDR3 is TGCGCCAGCAGCTTGGGGCGGGAGGGCGAGACCCAGTACTTC. This gives the protein CASSLGREGETQYF. The full variable domain, its missing parts supplied by reference TRBV5-1 and TRBJ2-5, is KAGVTQTPRYLIKTRGQQVTLSCSPISGHRSVSWYQQTPGQGLQFLFEYFSETQRNKGNFPGRFSGRQFSNSRSEMNVSTLELGDSALYLCASSLGREGETQYFGPGTRLLVL.

This clone was seen only a few times. V gene TRBV6-1 combines with J gene TRBJ1-2; TRBD1 matches at 8 bases. Per germline, CDR1 MNHNS and CDR2 SASEGT. CDR3 size: 14 residues. V shed 10 bases, J shed 2 bases, and the junction held 9 bases outside the gene matches. In DNA form, the CDR3 reads TGTGCCACCCTGGACAGGGCAGTAAACTATGGCTACACCTTC. Residues: CATLDRAVNYGYTF.

V usage is TRBV6-5 and J usage is TRBJ2-5; 7 bases fit TRBD2. Looked up from germline, CDR1 is MNHEY and CDR2 is SVGAGI. The CDR3 is 14 amino acids. V gave up 7 bases and J gave up 4 bases; unmatched junction bases: 9. This CDR3 is CASTGSAGSETQYF. CDR3 bases: TGTGCCAGCACGGGTTCAGCGGGATCAGAGACCCAGTACTTC.